The rows below give T cell receptor beta chains drawn from one sample of a study of control samples from healthy donors and cancer patients. Sequencing was performed with immunoSEQ multiplex PCR; in TCRdb, only in-frame clones are kept and a portion is missing. The sample has about 75,000 clones, about 93% seen once; the top ten hold 6.2%. The specimen sequenced was blood. The receptors shown here come from a woman aged 40 to 50 in good health. CDR3s leave out the opening cysteine and the closing phenylalanine or tryptophan. D genes are given only for firm matches.

j_gene,v_gene,d_gene,CDR3aa
TRBJ1-1,TRBV6-5,-,ASSYTRGDTEAF
TRBJ2-6,TRBV13,-,ASSPLPGANVLT
TRBJ1-2,TRBV11-2,-,ASSIGQSPYGYT
TRBJ2-2,TRBV7-6,TRBD2,ASSLEASGDNTGELF
TRBJ2-7,TRBV3-1/TRBV3-2,-,ASSQESGLYEQY
TRBJ2-3,TRBV7-9,TRBD1,ASSSPRDPQGYTDTQY
TRBJ2-3,TRBV7-9,-,ASSFRVGRGGTDTQY
TRBJ2-3,TRBV6-4,-,ASSDHFGGRPDTQY
TRBJ1-4,TRBV11-2,-,ASSPGEKLF
TRBJ2-7,TRBV9,TRBD1,ASGTGTGLYEQY
TRBJ1-3,TRBV27,-,ASSSRFGNTIY
TRBJ1-4,TRBV10-1,TRBD1,ASFRQGTFTNEKLF
TRBJ2-3,TRBV18,-,ASLTPSVDTQY
TRBJ2-2,TRBV27,-,ASSLGQNTGELF
TRBJ2-5,TRBV5-6,-,ASSPPEGGTQY
TRBJ1-1,TRBV19,-,ASTAGYSGTEAF
TRBJ2-5,TRBV2,-,ASSGDRQETQY
TRBJ1-4,TRBV28,TRBD1,ASSPWTGTNEKLF
TRBJ1-1,TRBV6-2/TRBV6-3,-,ASSYGGARGTEAF
TRBJ2-1,TRBV5-4,-,ASRTGGTAAQF
TRBJ1-4,TRBV5-1,-,ASSLSPSYSEDEKLF
TRBJ1-4,TRBV6-6,TRBD1,ASSTPDRVDEKLF
TRBJ1-5,TRBV27,TRBD1,ASSFLDRADQPQH